In its sample, the clone carrying this T cell receptor beta chain was seen many times. The antigen is not known. The V gene's germline CDR1 is SGHVS and CDR2 FQNEAQ. The CDR3 covers 16 residues. The trim removed 5 bases at V and 3 bases at J, leaving 10 bases unmatched. This specimen comes from a study of regulatory T cells in long-lasting Graves disease. Study-level results: Whereas 966 public clonotypes were shared by new patients, persistent patients shared more, at 2,500 to 3,500.

Time point specified: newly diagnosed GD, antithyroid drugs for less than 3 months. The TCR library used RNA extracted from PBMCs. Both iRepertoire HTBI primers and Arm-PCR of CDR3 regions were used to build the TCR beta libraries. TCRdb re-derived calls from the multiplex PCR reads in MiXCR, one entry per CDR3 protein. The sample has roughly 610,000 distinct CDR3 sequences; roughly a sixth are singletons. These data also featured in a second study, about T cells in Graves' hyperthyroidism and ophthalmopathy. Per that study: First-round RT-PCR with HTBI primers amplified the TCR CDR3 region.

The sequences come from peripheral blood mononuclear cells (PBMCs), collected at new diagnosis, from a patient treated with antithyroid drugs. J is TRBJ1-5 and V is TRBV7-8, with 7 bases matching TRBD1. The clonotype originates from a man between 18 and 35 years old with Graves disease. CDR3 loop: CASSPRTGTVNQPQHF. CDR3 nucleotide sequence: TGTGCCAGCAGCCCAAGAACCGGGACAGTCAATCAGCCCCAGCATTTT.